A single sample is the source of the 26 T cell receptor beta chains below, sequenced in a study of monozygotic twins with inflammatory bowel disease. TCRdb derives one entry per CDR3 protein from the 5' RACE reads, leaving out DNA. Its table lists under 150,000 distinct CDR3 sequences. Material for sequencing was blood. These receptors all stem from a human donor with ulcerative colitis or Crohn's disease, or a healthy co-twin of an affected twin (not recorded which).

The chain recombines TRBV12-3 or TRBV12-4 with TRBJ2-7; the D call from TCRdb, TRBD1, cannot be confirmed without DNA. This CDR3 region has 15 residues. CDR3 sequence: CASSKWGQGNYEQYF.

The chain joins TRBV12-3 or TRBV12-4 to TRBJ2-7; the D call of TRBD1 rests on TCRdb alone, since no DNA is present to check it. The CDR3 has 14 amino acids. CDR3 amino acids: CASSPSAIVYEQYF.

This rearrangement joins TRBV12-3 or TRBV12-4 to TRBJ2-5; TCRdb designates TRBD2, a call that cannot be tested without DNA. The CDR3 spans 15 residues. CDR3 amino acids: CASSFQRGSGETQYF.

The chain joins TRBV10-3 to TRBJ2-1; TCRdb reports TRBD2, a call that lacks DNA to check it against. Germline V gives CDR1 ENHRY, CDR2 SYGVKD. This CDR3 contains 15 residues. CDR3 in amino acids: CAIKLAGAPRGEQFF.

The chain employs TRBV29-1 and TRBJ1-3. The germline V gene encodes CDR1 SQVTM and CDR2 ANQGSEA. This CDR3 contains 14 residues. Here the CDR3 reads CSVAGAASGNTIYF. Complete variable domain (other parts from reference TRBV29-1 and TRBJ1-3): SAVISQKPSRDICQRGTSLTIQCQVDSQVTMMFWYRQQPGQSLTLIATANQGSEATYESGFVIDKFPISRPNLTFSTLTVSNMSPEDSSIYLCSVAGAASGNTIYFGEGSWLTVV.

CDR3 loop: CASSPLGVRNSPLHF. The V and J genes are TRBV18 and TRBJ1-6. Per germline, CDR1 KGHSH and CDR2 LQKENI. The CDR3 runs to 15 residues.

The chain is built from TRBV15 and TRBJ2-6. The length of the CDR3 is 16 residues. Germline loops: CDR1 LNHNV, CDR2 YYDKDF (reference sequence). CDR3 protein: CATSRDTNSGANVLTF.

This chain uses TRBV20-1 with TRBJ2-7. Germline CDR1 is DFQATT and CDR2 is SNEGSKA (reference sequence). The CDR3 totals 13 residues. The CDR3 spells CSASDTYSYEQYF.

This chain joins TRBV4-2 and TRBJ2-3; TCRdb proposes TRBD2, but this gene call is untestable without DNA. CDR3 length equals 16 residues. From germline, CDR1 is LGHNA and CDR2 YNFKEQ. Here the CDR3 reads CASSQAASGGTDTQYF.

The V and J genes are TRBV24-1 and TRBJ2-1. Germline V lookup: CDR1 KGHDR, CDR2 SFDVKD. The CDR3 extends over 13 amino acids. The CDR3 here is CATSGVEYNEQFF.

This rearrangement joins TRBV9 to TRBJ1-4; TCRdb's D call, TRBD1, is unchecked because there is no DNA. This CDR3 region has 14 residues. Germline CDR1 reads SGDLS; CDR2 reads YYNGEE. CDR3 loop: CASSVGGDYEKLFF.

The CDR3 here is CASSPPRGEGAYTGELFF. The chain couples TRBV11-2 to TRBJ2-2; TCRdb gives TRBD1 as the D gene, but with no DNA this cannot be confirmed. CDR3 length equals 18 residues. CDR1 is SGHAT and CDR2 is FQNNGV in the germline V gene.

Here the CDR3 reads CSASGSMGQPQHF. The rearrangement uses TRBV20-1 and TRBJ1-5. This CDR3 is 13 amino acids long. Germline V gene sequence: CDR1 DFQATT, CDR2 SNEGSKA (reference sequence).

The genes are TRBV12-3 or TRBV12-4 and TRBJ1-5; without DNA, the TCRdb call of TRBD1 cannot be checked. The CDR3 has 14 residues. CDR3 residues: CASSSEQGGQPQHF.

This chain connects TRBV28 to TRBJ2-5. The CDR3 is made up of 14 amino acids. The germline gives CDR1 MDHEN, CDR2 SYDVKM. CDR3 in amino acids: CASSIPDHQETQYF.

The rearrangement links TRBV12-3 or TRBV12-4 to TRBJ2-2. This CDR3 is built from 15 residues. The CDR3 region is CASSLIVVSTGELFF.

The chain joins TRBV5-1 to TRBJ1-5; checking the TCRdb D call of TRBD1 is not possible without DNA. The CDR3 is 16 residues long. Germline CDR1 reads SGHRS; CDR2 reads YFSETQ. This CDR3 is CASSPLGGLGHQPQHF.

V and J are TRBV7-3 and TRBJ2-1; TCRdb calls TRBD1, which cannot be checked without DNA. The germline V gene encodes CDR1 SGHTA and CDR2 FQGTGA. CDR3 length: 16 amino acids. Here the CDR3 reads CASSLNPLGGVNEQFF.

The genes are TRBV5-6 and TRBJ2-7; lacking DNA, the TRBD2 call made by TCRdb goes unchecked. Germline-derived CDR1 and CDR2 are SGHDT and YYEEEE. The CDR3 covers 15 residues. The CDR3 here is CASSWGLAGSYEQYF. Based on the CDR3 plus reference TRBV5-6 and TRBJ2-7, the full variable domain is DAGVTQSPTHLIKTRGQQVTLRCSPKSGHDTVSWYQQALGQGPQFIFQYYEEEERQRGNFPDRFSGHQFPNYSSELNVNALLLGDSALYLCASSWGLAGSYEQYFGPGTRLTVT.

Here the CDR3 reads CASSIVGGTGELFF. The chain has TRBV7-3 and TRBJ2-2; without DNA, the TCRdb call of TRBD2 cannot be checked. The CDR3 has 14 residues. Germline CDR1 and CDR2: SGHTA and FQGTGA.

This chain uses TRBV11-1 with TRBJ2-1; TCRdb reports TRBD1, a call that lacks DNA to check it against. CDR1 is SGHAT, CDR2 FQDESV, per germline (reference sequence). The CDR3 consists of 15 residues. This CDR3 is CASSLFRTGRTEQFF. The whole variable domain, remainder taken from reference TRBV11-1 and TRBJ2-1, is EAEVAQSPRYKITEKSQAVAFWCDPISGHATLYWYRQILGQGPELLVQFQDESVVDDSQLPKDRFSAERLKGVDSTLKIQPAELGDSAMYLCASSLFRTGRTEQFFGPGTRLTVL.

The rearrangement uses TRBV7-6 and TRBJ2-2; there is no DNA to check the TCRdb D call of TRBD2. CDR3 length: 15 amino acids. Germline values: CDR1 SGHVS, CDR2 FNYEAQ. The CDR3 sequence is CASSLASGGTGELFF.

The gene calls are TRBV6-1 and TRBJ2-7; the TCRdb D gene call, TRBD1, has no DNA to confirm it. The CDR3 runs to 15 residues. Germline CDR1 and CDR2: MNHNS and SASEGT. The CDR3 sequence: CASSQDRGLFAEQYF.

The rearrangement uses TRBV18 and TRBJ2-5; TCRdb's D call of TRBD1 is untestable without DNA. This CDR3 is built from 14 residues. Germline CDR1 is KGHSH and CDR2 is LQKENI. CDR3: CASSPQQGRETQYF.

This chain joins TRBV5-1 and TRBJ2-1. CDR3 size: 15 residues. CDR1 SGHRS and CDR2 YFSETQ come from the germline V gene. The chain's CDR3 is CASSLTPTTYNEQFF.

The chain is built from TRBV10-3 and TRBJ2-2; TCRdb outputs TRBD1, but without DNA this stays unchecked. Looked up from germline, CDR1 is ENHRY and CDR2 is SYGVKD. The CDR3 covers 17 residues. Here the CDR3 reads CAISELRTGRDTGELFF.